This record covers a single TCR beta chain. CD45RA+ naive and CD45RA-negative memory subsets were separated from CD4+ cells. These data originate in a study of shared clonotypes between healthy human individuals. In the sorted-subset replicate PCRs, 200 ng DNA, some 30,000 T cell genomes, was used. Methods used by the authors: Filtering differed, since immunoSEQ gave only junction sequences and no quality scores. Libraries were prepared by immunoSEQ multiplex PCR; TCRdb keeps only in-frame clonotypes and omits some of them. Clonal size and the V and J genes are those of that table, whereas D and trimming came from the DNA. The sample lists millions of clones; 85% to 95% were seen once. What was sequenced was naive CD4+ T cells from PBMCs. Subset defined: CD45RA+ positively selected. This clonotype originated in a man between 18 and 29 years old in good health. Some clones in this sample may be carry-over from other donors' samples.

CDR3 sequence (DNA): TGTGCCAGCAGCTTATCCACTCGCGGTGCCGGGGAGCTGTTTTTT. This codes for CASSLSTRGAGELFF. The chain carries TRBV7-6 and TRBJ2-2; D is unclear. The length of the CDR3 is 15 residues. Trimming removed 2 bases from V and 6 bases from J, with 13 bases in between. Looked up from germline, CDR1 is SGHVS and CDR2 is FNYEAQ.